A selection of T cell receptor beta chains follows, all from one sample in a study of T cell repertoires in cytomegalovirus infection. Each CDR3 protein is one row after TCRdb ran MiXCR on the reads. The sample includes approximately 630,000 distinct CDR3 sequences, 20% to 30% seen only once; the top ten take roughly 8%. The sequencing input was CD8+ T cells from PBMCs. The receptors stem from a human donor in good health (CMV status not recorded). Some clones in this sample may be carry-over from other donors' samples. Each CDR3 is given with its conserved first and last residue. The order of the fields is V gene, CDR3 protein.

>TRBV20-1
CSARDTRGDFADTQYF
>TRBV10-3
CAISGRGGNVNEQFF
>TRBV7-2
CASSLKRGRGDGYTF
>TRBV14
CASRLLAAGSTGELFF
>TRBV24-1
CATSDPWKGAYNEQFF
>TRBV7-9
CASSSEGRKSEAFF
>TRBV4-3
CASSQAEYGTVLANEQFF
>TRBV6-4
CASSDSDRGLDEQFF
>TRBV7-8
CASSRTDPNQPQHF
>TRBV10-1
CASSDAQTGGWSNEQFF
>TRBV5-1
CASSWLGQGVPYEQYF
>TRBV20-1
CSAQGAQSNQPQHF
>TRBV6-5
CANSYGVRDTQYF
>TRBV12-3/TRBV12-4
CASSFGRRSYNSPLHF
>TRBV7-9
CASSLPQDREAFF
>TRBV29-1
CSVENFENGETQYF
>TRBV29-1
CSLGLAGAEQFF
>TRBV28
CASSVGFRMNIEAFF
>TRBV6-6
CASSYTAYEQYF
>TRBV20-1
CSAQTGTGTPYEQYF